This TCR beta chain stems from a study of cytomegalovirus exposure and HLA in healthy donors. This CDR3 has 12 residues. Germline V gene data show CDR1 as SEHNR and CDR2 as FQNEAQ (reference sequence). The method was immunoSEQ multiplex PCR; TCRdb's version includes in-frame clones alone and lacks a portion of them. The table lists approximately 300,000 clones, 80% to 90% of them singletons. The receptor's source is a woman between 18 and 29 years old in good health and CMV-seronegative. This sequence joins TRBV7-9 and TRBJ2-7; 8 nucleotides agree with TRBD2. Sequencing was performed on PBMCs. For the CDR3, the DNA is TGTGCTTCGGGGCGGGAGGACTACGAGCAGTACTTC. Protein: CASGREDYEQYF.